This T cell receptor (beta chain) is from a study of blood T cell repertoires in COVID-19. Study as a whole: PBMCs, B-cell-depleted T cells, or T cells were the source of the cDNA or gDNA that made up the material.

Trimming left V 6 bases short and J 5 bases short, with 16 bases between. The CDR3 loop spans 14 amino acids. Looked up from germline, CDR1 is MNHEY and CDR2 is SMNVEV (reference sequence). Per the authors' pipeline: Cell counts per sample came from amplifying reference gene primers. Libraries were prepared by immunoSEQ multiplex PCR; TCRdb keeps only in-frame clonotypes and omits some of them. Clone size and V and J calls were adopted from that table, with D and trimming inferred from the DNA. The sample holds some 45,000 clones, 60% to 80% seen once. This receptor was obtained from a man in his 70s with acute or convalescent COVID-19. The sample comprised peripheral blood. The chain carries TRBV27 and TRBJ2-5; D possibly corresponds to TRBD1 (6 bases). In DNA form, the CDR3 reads TGTGCCAGCAGCGTCGATGGTAGGGGGGAGACCCAGTACTTC. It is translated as CASSVDGRGETQYF.